This T cell receptor beta chain derives from a study of cytomegalovirus exposure and HLA in healthy donors. Notes on the study in general: Sequencing probably produced one cluster of sequence variants that were highly shared.

PCR involved 60 Vbeta and 13 Jbeta primers. Clones were sequenced by immunoSEQ multiplex PCR, and TCRdb holds only the in-frame ones, with some missing. The top ten clones hold about 2.6% of a sample with around 200,000 clones, approximately 85% of them seen once. V was shortened by 7 bases and J by 4 bases, with 14 bases between the two germline ends. Germline values: CDR1 LNHDA, CDR2 SQIVND (reference sequence). This CDR3 is built from 14 residues. This clone was recorded only once. The antigen remains undetermined. The sample comprised PBMCs. This TCR was recovered from a middle-aged woman in good health and CMV-seronegative. The chain combines TRBV19 with TRBJ1-5; possible D gene TRBD1, 5 bases. CDR3 coding DNA: TGTGCCAGTACTCAAAGTGGGGGGAATCAGCCCCAGCATTTT. Translated: CASTQSGGNQPQHF.